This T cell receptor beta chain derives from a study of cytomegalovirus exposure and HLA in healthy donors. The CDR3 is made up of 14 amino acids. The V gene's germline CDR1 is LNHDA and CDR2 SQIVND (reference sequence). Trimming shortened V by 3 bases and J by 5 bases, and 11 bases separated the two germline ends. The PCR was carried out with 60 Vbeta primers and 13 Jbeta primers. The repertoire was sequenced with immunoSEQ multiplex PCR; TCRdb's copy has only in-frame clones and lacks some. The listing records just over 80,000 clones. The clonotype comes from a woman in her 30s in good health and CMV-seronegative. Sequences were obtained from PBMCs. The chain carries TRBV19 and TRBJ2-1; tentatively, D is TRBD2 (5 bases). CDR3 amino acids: CASSMRGNDNEQFF. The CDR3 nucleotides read TGTGCCAGTAGTATGAGAGGGAACGACAATGAGCAGTTCTTC.